The clone carrying this TCR beta chain was recorded once. The data derive from a study of T cell responses to AZD1222 COVID-19 vaccine. Germline CDR1 and CDR2: MNHEY and SVGAGI. The CDR3 extends over 14 amino acids. V shed 4 bases, J shed 4 bases, and the junction held 4 bases outside the gene matches. Clones were sequenced by immunoSEQ multiplex PCR, and TCRdb holds only the in-frame ones, with some missing. This sample yields fewer than 90,000 clones, of which about 86% are seen a single time; 5.5% to 6% belongs to the top ten. The TCR was taken from an adult who received the AZD1222 COVID-19 vaccine. This specimen was peripheral blood, taken 28 days after the second AZD1222 dose. The chain uses TRBV6-5 and TRBJ1-3; 7 bases map to TRBD1. This CDR3 reads CASSSPGGGNTIYF. The DNA for the CDR3 is TGTGCCAGCAGTTCCCCAGGGGGAGGAAACACCATATATTTT.